Below, 16 T cell receptor beta chains from the same sample are listed, as sequenced in a study of memory CD4+ T cells and cytomegalovirus serostatus. The sort gate was single viable CD3+CD4+CD8-CD45RO+ cells for memory CD4+ T cells. Sequencing used immunoSEQ multiplex PCR; TCRdb keeps in-frame clones, though not all of them. Here the sample spans 45,000 to 50,000 clones, about 77% being singletons. Specimen: memory CD4+ T cells from blood. All receptors derive from an adult in good health and CMV-seronegative.

V is TRBV4-2 and J is TRBJ2-1; D tentatively reads TRBD1 or TRBD2 (5 bases each). The CDR3 is 16 residues long. The V gene lost 0 bases and the J gene lost 3 bases, with 12 bases spanning the gap. CDR1 is LGHNA and CDR2 is YNFKEQ in the germline V gene. In DNA, the CDR3 is TGTGCCAGCAGCCAAGAGGGAGTGGGGGACTACAATGAGCAGTTCTTC. Translated: CASSQEGVGDYNEQFF.

The rearrangement uses TRBV14 and TRBJ1-4, with D unresolved. Germline CDR1 and CDR2: SGHDN and FVKESK. The CDR3 is made up of 16 amino acids. The V and J ends lost 4 bases and 0 bases respectively, with 12 bases between them. CDR3 DNA sequence: TGTGCCAGCAGCCCCAGCCAGACAACAACTAATGAAAAACTGTTTTTT. As protein: CASSPSQTTTNEKLFF.

The chain carries TRBV5-5 and TRBJ1-4, with no clear D. The germline V and J ends were trimmed by 2 bases and 2 bases, with 13 bases remaining between them. Germline V CDR1 and CDR2: SGHKS, YYEKEE (reference sequence). This CDR3 contains 16 residues. The chain's CDR3 is CASSFGPSGTNEKLFF. CDR3 bases: TGTGCCAGCAGCTTTGGGCCCTCGGGGACTAATGAAAAACTGTTTTTT.

This chain uses TRBV19 with TRBJ2-3, with 9 bases identical to TRBD2. V lost 6 bases, J lost 5 bases, and 6 bases stayed unmatched. The CDR3 runs to 14 residues. Looked up from germline, CDR1 is LNHDA and CDR2 is SQIVND (reference sequence). The CDR3 loop is CASRGLAGGDTQYF. DNA for the CDR3: TGTGCCAGTAGGGGACTAGCTGGTGGAGATACGCAGTATTTT.

V is TRBV11-2 and J is TRBJ2-1, with a weak D call TRBD2 (6 bases). The germline V and J ends were trimmed by 5 bases and 7 bases, with 21 bases remaining between them. The CDR3 loop spans 16 amino acids. Germline-derived CDR1 and CDR2 are SGHAT and FQNNGV. The CDR3 bases are TGTGCCAGCAGCCCGATCCAGGGAGGTCTGGGGAATGAGCAGTTCTTC. As protein: CASSPIQGGLGNEQFF.

This chain links TRBV5-4 with TRBJ2-7; D gene uncertain. Germline V gives CDR1 SGHNT, CDR2 YYREEE (reference sequence). V was clipped by 3 bases and J by 4 bases, with 8 bases between them. This CDR3 region has 12 residues. In DNA form, the CDR3 reads TGTGCCAGCAGCTGGGGTGGGTACGAGCAGTACTTC. Encoded protein: CASSWGGYEQYF.

This chain connects TRBV19 to TRBJ1-1; D remains unclear. The germline V gene has CDR1 LNHDA and CDR2 SQIVND (reference sequence). The CDR3 extends over 13 amino acids. The V end lost 2 bases, the J end lost 6 bases, and 10 bases lay between the germline ends. The CDR3 here is CASSISWAAEAFF. DNA for the CDR3: TGTGCCAGTAGTATAAGTTGGGCGGCTGAAGCTTTCTTT.

The chain combines TRBV6-6 with TRBJ2-3, with 9 nucleotides matching TRBD1. With 2 bases clipped from V and 10 bases from J, the junction kept 10 bases outside the gene matches. CDR1 is MNHNY, CDR2 SVGAGI, per germline (reference sequence). This CDR3 is 15 amino acids long. The CDR3 here is CASSYGRDRANSQYF. Here the CDR3 DNA reads TGTGCCAGCAGTTACGGGCGGGACAGGGCCAACTCGCAGTATTTT.

The V call is TRBV2, the J call TRBJ2-3; D is possibly TRBD2 (6 bases). The germline gives CDR1 SNHLY, CDR2 FYNNEI. There are 15 residues in the CDR3. V was cut by 5 bases and J by 1 base, with 13 bases left in between. The CDR3 sequence is CASSPRGFRTDTQYF. The CDR3 DNA reads TGTGCCAGCAGTCCCCGGGGGTTCCGCACAGATACGCAGTATTTT.

V is TRBV28 and J is TRBJ2-4; D not resolved. Trimming shortened V by 4 bases and J by 4 bases, and 17 bases separated the two germline ends. The CDR3 totals 16 residues. Germline-derived CDR1 and CDR2 are MDHEN and SYDVKM. CDR3 nucleotide sequence: TGTGCCAGCAGTTCCCAGCATAGAGTTGGGAAAAACATTCAGTACTTC. The encoded protein is CASSSQHRVGKNIQYF.

This chain uses TRBV7-7 with TRBJ2-1; weak D call: TRBD1 (5 bases). From germline, CDR1 is SSHAT and CDR2 FNYEAQ (reference sequence). V was trimmed by 2 bases and J by 6 bases, leaving 11 bases between them. The CDR3 extends over 14 amino acids. The CDR3 sequence is CASSLRSGINEQFF. Here the CDR3 DNA reads TGTGCCAGCAGCTTAAGATCAGGGATCAATGAGCAGTTCTTC.

V is TRBV4-1 and J is TRBJ1-5; D unclear. V lost 4 bases, J lost 1 base, and 17 bases lay in between. Germline V gene lookup returns CDR1 MGHRA and CDR2 YSYEKL. CDR3 length: 17 residues. CDR3 nucleotide sequence: TGCGCCAGCAGCCCCGCCTCTCTAGGTTTGAGCAATCAGCCCCAGCATTTT. Protein product: CASSPASLGLSNQPQHF.

The chain is built from TRBV27 and TRBJ2-7, with D uncertain. CDR3 size: 14 residues. Germline V gene sequence: CDR1 MNHEY, CDR2 SMNVEV (reference sequence). V was clipped by 5 bases and J by 2 bases, with 13 bases between them. The CDR3 sequence is CASSARVSTYEQYF. The CDR3 DNA reads as TGTGCCAGCAGTGCAAGGGTCAGTACCTACGAGCAGTACTTC.

The chain joins TRBV4-1 to TRBJ2-7; 9 bases agree with TRBD1. Germline CDR1 and CDR2: MGHRA and YSYEKL. The CDR3 spans 16 residues. The J segment lost 3 bases and the V segment lost 4 bases, leaving 10 bases of the junction unmatched. The CDR3 DNA follows: TGCGCCAGCAGCCCAGACAGGGGGGATTATGTCTACGAGCAGTACTTC. The encoded protein is CASSPDRGDYVYEQYF.

A few counts support this clone. The chain couples TRBV19 to TRBJ1-5; D call uncertain. The germline V gene encodes CDR1 LNHDA and CDR2 SQIVND (reference sequence). The CDR3 contains 14 residues. The V gene lost 6 bases and the J gene lost 5 bases, with 14 bases spanning the gap. In DNA, the CDR3 is TGTGCCAGTAGCGCTCCCGCGATCCATCAGCCCCAGCATTTT. It specifies CASSAPAIHQPQHF.

This chain connects TRBV11-2 to TRBJ2-2, with a possible D match to TRBD2 (6 bases). In germline, CDR1 is SGHAT, CDR2 FQNNGV. The V gene lost 6 bases and the J gene lost 5 bases, with 13 bases spanning the gap. The CDR3 contains 14 residues. The chain's CDR3 is CASRAFGGTGELFF. The CDR3 DNA reads as TGTGCCAGCAGGGCATTCGGGGGAACCGGGGAGCTGTTTTTT.